The 3 T cell receptor beta chains below all came from one sample that was sequenced in a study of T cells in Graves' hyperthyroidism and ophthalmopathy. Amplification of TCR beta CDR3 regions used RNA as the template. A first-round RT-PCR of the TCR CDR3 used the HTBI primer set. MiXCR, run by TCRdb on the multiplex PCR reads, gives a single entry per CDR3 protein. The sample records some 320,000 distinct CDR3 sequences, roughly 13% being singletons. Sequencing input: blood. These receptors originate from a woman between 40 and 50 years old with Graves' ophthalmopathy.

The chain is built from TRBV2 and TRBJ2-2, with D hard to call. The ends were cut back, 4 bases at V and 4 bases at J, with 10 bases in the middle. From germline, CDR1 is SNHLY and CDR2 FYNNEI. This CDR3 has 14 residues. In DNA, the CDR3 is TGTGCCAGCAGTGTAAAGGGTGGCACCGGGGAGCTGTTTTTT. This encodes CASSVKGGTGELFF.

The sample holds many counts of this clonotype. This chain uses TRBV7-2 with TRBJ2-5; weak D call: TRBD2 (6 bases). Germline CDR1 reads SGHTA; CDR2 reads FQGNSA. V shed 4 bases and J shed 9 bases, with 21 bases lying between them. CDR3 length: 15 amino acids. CDR3 sequence (DNA): TGTGCCAGCAGCTCCCTTGGGCGATTTGGGAGGTCCCAGTACTTC. The encoded protein is CASSSLGRFGRSQYF.

This clonotype was found many times. The chain combines TRBV27 with TRBJ1-2; no reliable D call. The length of the CDR3 is 13 residues. V was pared by 2 bases and J by 8 bases, with 12 bases between. The germline V gene encodes CDR1 MNHEY and CDR2 SMNVEV (reference sequence). CDR3 sequence reads: CASSLIPGGGYTF. The CDR3 DNA is TGTGCCAGCAGTTTAATTCCTGGTGGGGGCTACACCTTC.